These T cell receptor beta chains were read from a single sample in a study of blood T cell repertoires in COVID-19. Generated by immunoSEQ multiplex PCR, the TCRdb table keeps only in-frame clones and is missing some. The data show 150,000 to 200,000 clones, with 80% to 90% seen just once and around 19% held by the top ten. The sequenced material came from peripheral blood. These receptor sequences come from a woman aged 80 or over with acute or convalescent COVID-19. The CDR3 runs from the conserved cysteine through the conserved F or W. The D gene is left open where the match is weak. Clone size appears in some rows only: once, few, many, or a class for an expanded clone.

D: .
size: once
V: TRBV6-5
J: TRBJ1-1
DNA: TGTGCCAGCAGTTCCGAAACCCTACCGAACACTGAAGCTTTCTTT
CDR3: CASSSETLPNTEAFF

D: TRBD1
size: .
V: TRBV28
J: TRBJ1-4
DNA: TGTGCCAGCAGTCCCCGCGGACAGGGAAAGGGAAAACTGTTTTTT
CDR3: CASSPRGQGKGKLFF

D: TRBD1
size: .
V: TRBV27
J: TRBJ1-1
DNA: TGTGCCAGCAGATTGGGACAGGGGGCTGAAGCTTTCTTT
CDR3: CASRLGQGAEAFF

D: TRBD2
size: .
V: TRBV28
J: TRBJ2-7
DNA: TGTGCCAGCAGTCAGACTAGCGACGAGCAGTACTTC
CDR3: CASSQTSDEQYF

D: .
size: .
V: TRBV5-5
J: TRBJ1-1
DNA: TGTGCCAGCAGCTTGGATCTCAGTTCCGAAGCTTTCTTT
CDR3: CASSLDLSSEAFF

D: .
size: .
V: TRBV18
J: TRBJ2-5
DNA: TGTGCCAGCTCACCACAGAACCAGCAAGAGACCCAGTACTTC
CDR3: CASSPQNQQETQYF

D: .
size: .
V: TRBV4-2
J: TRBJ1-6
DNA: TGTGCCAGCAGCCAAGCCGACTCGCATAATTCACCCCTCCACTTT
CDR3: CASSQADSHNSPLHF

D: .
size: .
V: TRBV21-1
J: TRBJ2-7
DNA: TGTGCCAGCAGCAAAGGAAGACTAACGGATACCTACGAGCAGTACTTC
CDR3: CASSKGRLTDTYEQYF

D: .
size: .
V: TRBV28
J: TRBJ2-6
DNA: TGTGCCAGCAGTTCGCCAGGGAGGTCTGGGGCCAACGTCCTGACTTTC
CDR3: CASSSPGRSGANVLTF

D: .
size: .
V: TRBV5-6
J: TRBJ1-1
DNA: TGTGCCAGCAGCTTGGCCCAATATCTTAGGGTAAGGGAGACTGAAGCTTTCTTT
CDR3: CASSLAQYLRVRETEAFF

D: .
size: .
V: TRBV7-9
J: TRBJ2-5
DNA: TGTGCCAGCAGCTTATTACCGGGACTGGGACAAGAGACCCAGTACTTC
CDR3: CASSLLPGLGQETQYF

D: .
size: .
V: TRBV7-2
J: TRBJ1-4
DNA: TGTGCCAGCAGCCCGGTGGGGGGTGAAAAACTGTTTTTT
CDR3: CASSPVGGEKLFF

D: TRBD2
size: .
V: TRBV29-1
J: TRBJ2-1
DNA: TGCAGCGTTGAACCACTAACTAGCGGGACGAACAATGAGCAGTTCTTC
CDR3: CSVEPLTSGTNNEQFF

D: .
size: .
V: TRBV19
J: TRBJ1-6
DNA: TGTGCCAGTAGGGAAACCTCACAGGGCCGGGGTTCACCCCTCCACTTT
CDR3: CASRETSQGRGSPLHF

D: .
size: .
V: TRBV7-2
J: TRBJ2-5
DNA: TGTGCCAGCAGCCGCGTGGCTAGCCCAGAGACCCAGTACTTC
CDR3: CASSRVASPETQYF

D: TRBD1
size: .
V: TRBV19
J: TRBJ2-7
DNA: TGTGCCAGTAGTGTCAGGGGGAAGACTTACGAGCAGTACTTC
CDR3: CASSVRGKTYEQYF

D: TRBD2
size: .
V: TRBV10-2
J: TRBJ2-2
DNA: TGCGCCAGCAGATGGGCGGGGGTAGCCGGGGAGCTGTTTTTT
CDR3: CASRWAGVAGELFF

D: TRBD1
size: .
V: TRBV4-3
J: TRBJ1-2
DNA: TGCGCCAGCAGCCAAGCAACGGACAGGGGAAACTATGGCTACACCTTC
CDR3: CASSQATDRGNYGYTF

D: TRBD1
size: few
V: TRBV4-1
J: TRBJ1-4
DNA: TGCGCCAGCAGCCAAGTTGGGGGACAGGGTTGGATCGAAAAACTGTTTTTT
CDR3: CASSQVGGQGWIEKLFF

D: TRBD1
size: .
V: TRBV5-1
J: TRBJ2-7
DNA: TGCGCCAGCAGCCCTGGACAGGGGGAGCAGTACTTC
CDR3: CASSPGQGEQYF

D: .
size: .
V: TRBV29-1
J: TRBJ2-7
DNA: TGCAGCGTTGCTGACAGGACCGACTACGAGCAGTACTTC
CDR3: CSVADRTDYEQYF

D: .
size: .
V: TRBV5-1
J: TRBJ2-1
DNA: TGCGCCAGCAGCTTGGTGCCTGGGACTGACAATGAGCAGTTCTTC
CDR3: CASSLVPGTDNEQFF

D: .
size: .
V: TRBV5-8
J: TRBJ1-5
DNA: TGTGCCAGCAGCCGTGGGCAGATGAGCAATCAGCCCCAGCATTTT
CDR3: CASSRGQMSNQPQHF

D: .
size: .
V: TRBV2
J: TRBJ2-3
DNA: TGTGCCAGCGCCCTGCAGGGCACAGATACGCAGTATTTT
CDR3: CASALQGTDTQYF

D: TRBD1
size: .
V: TRBV19
J: TRBJ1-2
DNA: TGTGCCAGCGCCAGGGGGGTTAACTATGGCTACACCTTC
CDR3: CASARGVNYGYTF

D: TRBD1
size: .
V: TRBV11-3
J: TRBJ2-7
DNA: TGTGCCAGCAGCTTAGATAATCTAGACAGGGGGCTTTCCTACGAGCAGTACTTC
CDR3: CASSLDNLDRGLSYEQYF

D: TRBD2
size: .
V: TRBV7-2
J: TRBJ2-7
DNA: TGTGCCAGCAGCTCGGGGGGGCTCTACGAGCAGTACTTC
CDR3: CASSSGGLYEQYF

D: TRBD2
size: .
V: TRBV7-9
J: TRBJ2-1
DNA: TGTGCCAGCAGCTTAGGCGGGAGCGCCTACAATGAGCAGTTCTTC
CDR3: CASSLGGSAYNEQFF

D: TRBD2
size: once
V: TRBV28
J: TRBJ2-7
DNA: TGTGCCAGCAGTACTCCGACGGGGGGGAATAACTTC
CDR3: CASSTPTGGNNF

D: TRBD2
size: .
V: TRBV5-1
J: TRBJ2-3
DNA: TGCGCCAGCAGCTTGCCAACTAGCGGCTACACAGATACGCAGTATTTT
CDR3: CASSLPTSGYTDTQYF

D: .
size: .
V: TRBV28
J: TRBJ1-2
DNA: TGTGCCAGCAGGACCGGGACTCCCCCCTATGGCTACACCTTC
CDR3: CASRTGTPPYGYTF

D: .
size: .
V: TRBV18
J: TRBJ1-1
DNA: TGTGCCAGCTCACCGGGCTTGAACACTGAAGCTTTCTTT
CDR3: CASSPGLNTEAFF

D: TRBD2
size: .
V: TRBV5-1
J: TRBJ2-5
DNA: TGCGCCAGCAGCTTGGAGCGGGATACTGAGACCCAGTACTTC
CDR3: CASSLERDTETQYF

D: TRBD1
size: .
V: TRBV28
J: TRBJ1-5
DNA: TGTGCCAGCAGGGGACAGGGGTTCGAGCAGCCCCAGCATTTT
CDR3: CASRGQGFEQPQHF

D: TRBD1
size: .
V: TRBV5-6
J: TRBJ2-5
DNA: TGTGCCAGCAGAAACAAAGTAGGGTTAAACAGGGGCCAAGAGACCCAGTACTTC
CDR3: CASRNKVGLNRGQETQYF

D: TRBD2
size: few
V: TRBV19
J: TRBJ2-3
DNA: TGTGCCAGTAGTACACCGGGACTAGCGGGAGCGGCAGATACGCAGTATTTT
CDR3: CASSTPGLAGAADTQYF

D: TRBD1
size: .
V: TRBV4-2
J: TRBJ2-4
DNA: TGTGCCAGCAGCCAATGGACAGGGGACATTCAGTACTTC
CDR3: CASSQWTGDIQYF

D: .
size: .
V: TRBV9
J: TRBJ2-7
DNA: TGTGCCAGCAGCGTGGAGCAGGGGAAGACCTACGAGCAGTACTTC
CDR3: CASSVEQGKTYEQYF

D: TRBD1
size: .
V: TRBV7-9
J: TRBJ1-2
DNA: TGTGCCAGCAGCGCCGGGACAGGGGACTATGGCTACACCTTC
CDR3: CASSAGTGDYGYTF

D: .
size: .
V: TRBV11-2
J: TRBJ2-3
DNA: TGTGCCAGCAGCAGTCAGGGATTAGGTACGCAGTATTTT
CDR3: CASSSQGLGTQYF